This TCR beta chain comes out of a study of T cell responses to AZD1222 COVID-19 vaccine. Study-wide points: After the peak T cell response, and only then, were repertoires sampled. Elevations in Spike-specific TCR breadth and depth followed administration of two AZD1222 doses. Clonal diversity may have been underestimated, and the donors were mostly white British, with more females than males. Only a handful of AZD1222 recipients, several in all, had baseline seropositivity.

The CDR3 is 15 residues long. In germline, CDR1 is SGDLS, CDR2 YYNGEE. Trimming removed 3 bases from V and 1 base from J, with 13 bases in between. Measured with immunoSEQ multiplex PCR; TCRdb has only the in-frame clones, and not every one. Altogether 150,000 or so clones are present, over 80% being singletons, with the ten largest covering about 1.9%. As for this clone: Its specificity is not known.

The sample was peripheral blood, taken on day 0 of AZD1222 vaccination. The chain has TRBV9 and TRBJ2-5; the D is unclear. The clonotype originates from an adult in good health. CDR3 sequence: CASSGGHRVQETQYF. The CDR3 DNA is TGTGCCAGCAGCGGCGGTCACCGGGTCCAAGAGACCCAGTACTTC.